The 21 T cell receptor beta chains in this list originate from one sample, sequenced in a study of Ad26.COV2.S vaccination and SARS-CoV-2 variants. Treatment described: around 19 received Ad26.COV2.S at low or high dose, single or two shots; 5 received placebo; per-sample allocation not given. Sampling took place 63 days after the first vaccine or placebo injection. Sequencing used immunoSEQ multiplex PCR; TCRdb keeps in-frame clones, though not all of them. Among a few hundred thousand clones listed, around 88% were seen once. This specimen was peripheral blood, taken in a trial of Ad26.COV2.S vaccine versus placebo. The source is a person between 18 and 65 years old who received the Ad26.COV2.S COVID-19 vaccine or a placebo.

This chain joins TRBV9 and TRBJ2-5; 12 bases are a match to TRBD2. The CDR3 spans 16 residues. The J segment lost 4 bases and the V segment lost 3 bases, leaving 7 bases of the junction unmatched. Germline V CDR1 and CDR2: SGDLS, YYNGEE. As DNA, the CDR3 is TGTGCCAGCAGCGATCGACTAGCGGGAGTAGTAGAGACCCAGTACTTC. This translates into CASSDRLAGVVETQYF.

The genes are TRBV6-6 and TRBJ1-6; no clear D. Germline loops: CDR1 MNHNY, CDR2 SVGAGI (reference sequence). The CDR3 extends over 14 amino acids. The V and J ends lost 6 bases and 0 bases respectively, with 6 bases between them. The CDR3 protein is CASSRDSYNSPLHF. In DNA, the CDR3 is TGTGCCAGCAGCCGGGACTCCTATAATTCACCCCTCCACTTT.

The J gene is TRBJ2-5, the V gene TRBV7-2, with 9 bases matching TRBD2. Looked up from germline, CDR1 is SGHTA and CDR2 is FQGNSA. V was clipped by 5 bases and J by 5 bases; unmatched bases: 6. The CDR3 contains 14 residues. CDR3 region: CASSQAGGGETQYF. In nucleotides, the CDR3 is TGTGCCAGCAGCCAAGCGGGGGGCGGGGAGACCCAGTACTTC.

This sequence joins TRBV18 and TRBJ1-1; D is perhaps TRBD1 (5 bases). Per germline, CDR1 KGHSH and CDR2 LQKENI. The ends were cut back, 3 bases at V and 1 base at J, with 6 bases in the middle. This CDR3 is 13 amino acids long. The CDR3 loop is CASSPGANTEAFF. The CDR3 region has the DNA TGTGCCAGCTCACCCGGGGCGAACACTGAAGCTTTCTTT.

V gene TRBV6-1 combines with J gene TRBJ2-7; 7 nucleotides agree with TRBD1. CDR3 size: 13 residues. The germline V gene encodes CDR1 MNHNS and CDR2 SASEGT. J gave up 12 bases and V 0 bases, and 8 bases lay outside the gene matches. The DNA of the CDR3 is TGTGCCAGCAGTGAAGCGAGGGACAGAGTAATGTACTTC. This gives the protein CASSEARDRVMYF.

The chain has TRBV7-2 and TRBJ2-1; 7 nucleotides line up with TRBD2. Per germline, CDR1 SGHTA and CDR2 FQGNSA. The CDR3 length is 14 residues. The V and J ends lost 5 bases and 12 bases, in that order; junction bases with no gene match: 13. The CDR3 DNA follows: TGTGCCAGCAGCGAGAGGGGTGGCGGGAGAGGGCAGTTCTTC. Residues: CASSERGGGRGQFF.

The genes are TRBV6-6 and TRBJ1-2; D not certain. Trimming left V 10 bases short and J 4 bases short, with 10 bases between. Germline loops: CDR1 MNHNY, CDR2 SVGAGI (reference sequence). The CDR3 sequence is 11 residues long. CDR3 coding DNA: TGTGCCACAGAGGAGTCCTATGGCTACACCTTC. This sequence encodes CATEESYGYTF.

In its sample, this clone was seen once. This chain connects TRBV6-5 to TRBJ2-2, with 8 bases identical to TRBD1. The ends lost 7 bases at V and 0 bases at J; junction bases unmatched: 4. Germline CDR1 and CDR2: MNHEY and SVGAGI. The CDR3 has 15 amino acids. The CDR3 reads CASTPGQANTGELFF. DNA for the CDR3: TGTGCCAGCACCCCGGGACAGGCGAACACCGGGGAGCTGTTTTTT.

This clone was detected once. Other DNA sequences in the sample encode the same CDR3. The genes are TRBV5-1 and TRBJ1-1; D uncertain. Trimming shortened V by 0 bases and J by 1 base, and 7 bases separated the two germline ends. This CDR3 is built from 14 residues. CDR1 is SGHRS, CDR2 YFSETQ, per germline. The CDR3 protein is CASSLGTANTEAFF. DNA of the CDR3: TGCGCCAGCAGCTTGGGGACGGCGAACACTGAAGCTTTCTTT.

This clone was seen once. The chain links TRBV24-1 to TRBJ2-2; a weak D match, TRBD1 (5 bases). The germline CDR1 and CDR2 sequences are KGHDR and SFDVKD. The V end lost 1 base, the J end lost 1 base, and 15 bases lay between the germline ends. The CDR3 runs 18 residues. The CDR3 sequence is CATSDFGWLDRNTGELFF. Here the CDR3 DNA reads TGTGCCACCAGTGATTTTGGGTGGTTAGACAGGAACACCGGGGAGCTGTTTTTT.

This chain joins TRBV5-4 and TRBJ1-2; the match to TRBD1 covers 7 bases. Germline trimming cut 3 bases from V and 1 base from J; bases unmatched to any gene: 9. The CDR3 loop spans 16 amino acids. Per germline, CDR1 SGHNT and CDR2 YYREEE (reference sequence). This CDR3 is CASSSAGHRGNYGYTF. The CDR3 nucleotides read TGTGCCAGCAGCTCAGCGGGTCACAGGGGTAACTATGGCTACACCTTC.

The chain is built from TRBV7-3 and TRBJ2-5, with 7 bases lining up with TRBD2. V shed 5 bases and J 5 bases; nucleotides not matched to a gene: 11. The CDR3 runs to 15 residues. Germline values: CDR1 SGHTA, CDR2 FQGTGA. The CDR3 coding sequence is TGTGCCAGCAGCCGGGGTGCGGGGACTATGGAGACCCAGTACTTC. Amino acid sequence: CASSRGAGTMETQYF.

This chain joins TRBV25-1 and TRBJ1-1, with D possibly matching TRBD1 (5 bases). Germline lookup yields CDR1 MGHDK and CDR2 SYGVNS. The V and J ends lost 1 base and 10 bases respectively, with 16 bases between them. The CDR3 is 14 residues long. CDR3 coding DNA: TGTGCCAGCAGTGAATGGGCAGCTGGTAGGGGAGCTTTCTTT. It encodes CASSEWAAGRGAFF. The full variable domain, rest sourced from reference TRBV25-1 and TRBJ1-1, is EADIYQTPRYLVIGTGKKITLECSQTMGHDKMYWYQQDPGMELHLIHYSYGVNSTEKGDLSSESTVSRIRTEHFPLTLESARPSHTSQYLCASSEWAAGRGAFFGQGTRLTVV.

The V and J genes are TRBV3-1 (or the pseudogene TRBV3-2) and TRBJ2-3; D is possibly TRBD1 or TRBD2 (7 bases each). V lost 5 bases and J lost 4, with 16 bases in between. CDR3 length: 15 residues. Per the germline V gene, CDR1 is LGHDT and CDR2 is YNNKEL (reference sequence). The DNA of the CDR3 is TGTGCCAGCAGCTCCAGGGGGGGCGGTGCAGATACGCAGTATTTT. This codes for CASSSRGGGADTQYF.

This clone was counted between two and nine times. The chain carries TRBV6-5 and TRBJ1-1, with D unclear. Germline CDR1 is MNHEY and CDR2 is SVGAGI. The CDR3 length is 12 residues. V gave up 7 bases and J gave up 9 bases, with 15 bases separating them. CDR3 protein: CASMSDRLKAFF. Here the CDR3 DNA reads TGTGCCAGCATGTCTGACCGCTTGAAAGCTTTCTTT.

The gene calls are TRBV5-6 and TRBJ2-5, with unresolved D. This CDR3 is 13 amino acids long. V lost 3 bases and J 0 bases, leaving 6 bases between the germline ends. CDR1 SGHDT and CDR2 YYEEEE come from the germline V gene. The CDR3 loop reads CASSSTNQETQYF. As DNA, the CDR3 is TGTGCCAGCAGCTCGACCAACCAAGAGACCCAGTACTTC.

The chain employs TRBV9 and TRBJ2-2, with 7 bases lining up with TRBD2. Trimming cost V 4 bases and J 6 bases; bases outside gene matches: 6. This CDR3 region has 14 residues. The germline V gene has CDR1 SGDLS and CDR2 YYNGEE. The CDR3 bases are TGTGCCAGCAGCCCGCGGACTAGTCCCGGGGAGCTGTTTTTT. Protein product: CASSPRTSPGELFF.

The V and J genes are TRBV20-1 and TRBJ2-7; TRBD1 matches at 10 bases. This CDR3 has 15 residues. In germline, CDR1 is DFQATT, CDR2 SNEGSKA (reference sequence). J was trimmed by 2 bases and V by 3 bases; bases with no gene match: 7. This chain's CDR3 is CSASNPGQGAYEQYV. Written as DNA, the CDR3 is TGCAGTGCTAGTAACCCTGGACAGGGGGCCTACGAGCAGTACGTC.

This clone was seen a handful of times. V gene TRBV6-1 combines with J gene TRBJ1-5, with a possible D match to TRBD1 (6 bases). The CDR3 extends over 17 amino acids. The V gene lost 1 base and the J gene lost 6 bases, with 19 bases spanning the gap. Looked up from germline, CDR1 is MNHNS and CDR2 is SASEGT. The CDR3 bases are TGTGCCAGCAGTGAAGGTTCCGGGGCGGGGGGCAGTCAGCCCCAGCATTTT. This sequence encodes CASSEGSGAGGSQPQHF.

This rearrangement joins TRBV10-3 to TRBJ2-1; 7 bases fit TRBD2. The CDR3 is made up of 15 amino acids. Trimming removed 4 bases from V and 1 base from J; junction bases left unmatched: 4. CDR1 is ENHRY and CDR2 is SYGVKD in the germline V gene. The chain's CDR3 is CAISGLGGSYNEQFF. The DNA for the CDR3 is TGTGCCATCAGTGGTTTGGGGGGGTCCTACAATGAGCAGTTCTTC.

This chain joins TRBV7-2 and TRBJ2-5; D call uncertain. The CDR3 loop spans 14 amino acids. V lost 5 bases and J lost 1, with 11 bases in between. Germline CDR1 SGHTA, CDR2 FQGNSA. In DNA form, the CDR3 reads TGTGCCAGCAGCCTCATGTTTGGCCAAGAGACCCAGTACTTC. Translated: CASSLMFGQETQYF. Using reference TRBV7-2 and TRBJ2-5 for the parts outside the CDR3, the full variable domain is GAGVSQSPSNKVTEKGKDVELRCDPISGHTALYWYRQSLGQGLEFLIYFQGNSAPDKSGLPSDRFSAERTGGSVSTLTIQRTQQEDSAVYLCASSLMFGQETQYFGPGTRLLVL.